The next 17 T cell receptor beta chains were all read from a single sample in a study of OX40 agonist ivuxolimab in advanced cancers. The protocol was immunoSEQ multiplex PCR, while the TCRdb copy is restricted to in-frame clones and leaves out a portion. The table has about 110,000 clones, less than 95% seen once; the top ten hold roughly 0.61%. This material consisted of CD4+ or CD8+ T cells sorted from blood, taken in a trial of the OX40 agonist ivuxolimab. These TCRs come from an adult with an advanced solid tumor such as melanoma, head and neck, liver or kidney cancer.

This clone was detected once. This rearrangement joins TRBV19 to TRBJ2-7; D perhaps matches TRBD1 (6 bases). The germline gives CDR1 LNHDA, CDR2 SQIVND (reference sequence). The CDR3 totals 14 residues. V lost 7 bases, J lost 3 bases, and 16 bases lay in between. CDR3 coding DNA: TGTGCCAGTAACCTTACGGGACAAGTCTACGAGCAGTACTTC. Encoded protein: CASNLTGQVYEQYF.

The rearrangement uses TRBV11-2 and TRBJ1-1, with D maybe TRBD1 (5 bases). CDR3 size: 15 residues. Germline V lookup: CDR1 SGHAT, CDR2 FQNNGV. Trimming removed 4 bases at V and 4 bases at J, with 16 bases between. Written as DNA, the CDR3 is TGTGCCAGCAGCTCCCCGGGGGTTCGCGTCACTGAAGCTTTCTTT. Amino acid sequence: CASSSPGVRVTEAFF. Variable domain in full (rest from reference TRBV11-2 and TRBJ1-1): EAGVAQSPRYKIIEKRQSVAFWCNPISGHATLYWYQQILGQGPKLLIQFQNNGVVDDSQLPKDRFSAERLKGVDSTLKIQPAKLEDSAVYLCASSSPGVRVTEAFFGQGTRLTVV.

This rearrangement joins TRBV6-5 to TRBJ1-5, with D hard to call. Trimming cost V 10 bases and J 0 bases, with 10 bases left between them. The CDR3 has 13 residues. The germline V gene has CDR1 MNHEY and CDR2 SVGAGI. In DNA form, the CDR3 reads TGTGCCACCGTAGATTTTAGCAATCAGCCCCAGCATTTT. Protein sequence: CATVDFSNQPQHF.

The rearrangement links TRBV14 to TRBJ1-2; no firm D call. Trimming took off 4 bases at V and 4 bases at J, with 13 bases between the two ends. CDR1 and CDR2 from the germline V gene are SGHDN and FVKESK. CDR3 length: 14 amino acids. The CDR3 region has the DNA TGTGCCAGCAGCCGCTACGACGGAATCTATGGCTACACCTTC. This encodes CASSRYDGIYGYTF.

CDR3 in DNA: TGTGCCAGCCGAGCTGGAGCTTCTGGGGCCAACGTCCTGACTTTC. It specifies CASRAGASGANVLTF. This chain links TRBV7-6 with TRBJ2-6; the D is unclear. Germline V lookup: CDR1 SGHVS, CDR2 FNYEAQ. The CDR3 sequence is 15 residues long. V was trimmed by 8 bases and J by 1 base, leaving 12 bases between them.

This chain joins TRBV30 and TRBJ2-1; D is unclear. V dropped 5 bases and J dropped 3 bases, with 5 bases sitting between them. Germline lookup yields CDR1 GTSNPN and CDR2 SVGIG (reference sequence). The length of the CDR3 is 11 residues. The CDR3 sequence is CAWGNYNEQFF. CDR3 sequence (DNA): TGTGCCTGGGGCAACTACAATGAGCAGTTCTTC.

This chain connects TRBV7-6 to TRBJ2-7; D might be TRBD1 (5 bases). The V gene lost 1 base and the J gene lost 3 bases, with 13 bases spanning the gap. The germline CDR1 and CDR2 sequences are SGHVS and FNYEAQ. The CDR3 runs to 15 residues. CDR3 coding DNA: TGTGCCAGCAGCTTAGATGACAGACCAATCTACGAGCAGTACTTC. As protein: CASSLDDRPIYEQYF. Together with reference TRBV7-6 and TRBJ2-7, the CDR3 gives the full variable domain: GAGVSQSPRYKVTKRGQDVALRCDPISGHVSLYWYRQALGQGPEFLTYFNYEAQQDKSGLPNDRFSAERPEGSISTLTIQRTEQRDSAMYRCASSLDDRPIYEQYFGPGTRLTVT.

This chain connects TRBV27 to TRBJ2-4; 11 bases align to TRBD2. This CDR3 has 17 residues. The germline V gene has CDR1 MNHEY and CDR2 SMNVEV (reference sequence). V dropped 8 bases and J dropped 1; count of bases not matched to a gene: 10. CDR3 region: CASALAGGFSAKNIQYF. In nucleotides, the CDR3 is TGTGCCAGCGCCCTAGCGGGAGGTTTTTCGGCCAAAAACATTCAGTACTTC.

V is TRBV30 and J is TRBJ1-5, with D tentatively TRBD1 (5 bases). There are 16 residues in the CDR3. CDR1 is GTSNPN and CDR2 is SVGIG in the germline V gene (reference sequence). V lost 0 bases to trimming and J lost 0 bases, with 12 bases between them. The CDR3 spells CAWSVVSGSSNQPQHF. For the CDR3, the DNA is TGTGCCTGGAGTGTGGTATCAGGGAGTAGCAATCAGCCCCAGCATTTT.

The CDR3 bases are TGTGCCAGCAGTGGGCCCCCCCACATAGGGTCCCGCCATAATTCACCCCTCCACTTT. It encodes CASSGPPHIGSRHNSPLHF. V usage is TRBV2 and J usage is TRBJ1-6; D gene ambiguous. The ends were cut back, 4 bases at V and 5 bases at J, with 24 bases in the middle. CDR3 size: 19 residues. From germline, CDR1 is SNHLY and CDR2 FYNNEI.

On this clone: The same CDR3 also results from other DNA sequences found in this sample. The chain carries TRBV5-4 and TRBJ2-1; 9 nucleotides agree with TRBD1. The length of the CDR3 is 14 residues. V was clipped by 5 bases and J by 6 bases; unmatched bases: 6. CDR1 and CDR2 (germline): SGHNT, YYREEE (reference sequence). The CDR3 spells CASSFGQGRNEQFF. The CDR3 nucleotides are TGTGCCAGCAGTTTTGGACAGGGGCGCAATGAGCAGTTCTTC. Drawing the rest from reference TRBV5-4 and TRBJ2-1, the complete variable domain is ETGVTQSPTHLIKTRGQQVTLRCSSQSGHNTVSWYQQALGQGPQFIFQYYREEENGRGNFPPRFSGLQFPNYSSELNVNALELDDSALYLCASSFGQGRNEQFFGPGTRLTVL.

This clone came up a few times. The CDR3 loop is CASSFLSNTEAFF. CDR3 nucleotide sequence: TGTGCCAGCAGCTTTTTGAGTAACACTGAAGCTTTCTTT. The gene calls are TRBV7-3 and TRBJ1-1; D remains ambiguous. Trimming stripped 3 bases from V and 2 bases from J, with 7 bases between. Per the germline V gene, CDR1 is SGHTA and CDR2 is FQGTGA. The CDR3 has 13 residues. Combining the CDR3 with reference TRBV7-3 and TRBJ1-1 gives the whole variable domain GAGVSQTPSNKVTEKGKYVELRCDPISGHTALYWYRQSLGQGPEFLIYFQGTGAADDSGLPNDRFFAVRPEGSVSTLKIQRTERGDSAVYLCASSFLSNTEAFFGQGTRLTVV.

This chain uses TRBV4-2 with TRBJ2-7, with unresolved D. The CDR3 extends over 15 amino acids. V lost 0 bases and J lost 2, with 11 bases in between. Per germline, CDR1 LGHNA and CDR2 YNFKEQ. The CDR3 bases are TGTGCCAGCAGCCAAGATAGGTCTTCGGCCTACGAGCAGTACTTC. It encodes CASSQDRSSAYEQYF.

The genes are TRBV27 and TRBJ1-1; 8 bases match TRBD1. V shed 5 bases and J 7 bases; nucleotides not matched to a gene: 12. Germline CDR1 and CDR2: MNHEY and SMNVEV (reference sequence). The length of the CDR3 is 15 residues. CDR3 protein: CASSMLRGRRGEAFF. CDR3 in DNA: TGTGCCAGCAGTATGCTCAGGGGGCGGAGGGGTGAAGCTTTCTTT.

This chain connects TRBV5-4 to TRBJ1-5; weak D call: TRBD1 (6 bases). With 2 bases removed from V and 7 bases from J, the gap between germline ends came to 13 bases. The V gene's germline CDR1 is SGHNT and CDR2 YYREEE (reference sequence). The CDR3 spans 14 residues. For the CDR3, the DNA is TGTGCCAGCAGCTTACAGGGAGGGGGACAGCCCCAGCATTTT. Its translation: CASSLQGGGQPQHF.

The chain recombines TRBV15 with TRBJ2-3; maybe TRBD1 (6 bases). Germline CDR1 reads LNHNV; CDR2 reads YYDKDF (reference sequence). V was clipped by 4 bases and J by 0 bases, with 17 bases between them. This CDR3 has 17 amino acids. In DNA, the CDR3 is TGTGCCACCAGCATAGCCATGGGGACAACCAGCACAGATACGCAGTATTTT. Encoded protein: CATSIAMGTTSTDTQYF. Full variable domain (remainder filled in from reference TRBV15 and TRBJ2-3): DAMVIQNPRYQVTQFGKPVTLSCSQTLNHNVMYWYQQKSSQAPKLLFHYYDKDFNNEADTPDNFQSRRPNTSFCFLDIRSPGLGDTAMYLCATSIAMGTTSTDTQYFGPGTRLTVL.

The chain carries TRBV6-5 and TRBJ1-2, with 7 bases identical to TRBD1. The CDR3 covers 16 residues. Trimming at V came to 0 bases and at J to 8 bases, leaving 12 bases not matched to a gene. Germline CDR1 and CDR2: MNHEY and SVGAGI. The CDR3 DNA is TGTGCCAGCAGTTACTCGCGATTCGGGACAGCGAAAGGCTACACCTTC. It specifies CASSYSRFGTAKGYTF.